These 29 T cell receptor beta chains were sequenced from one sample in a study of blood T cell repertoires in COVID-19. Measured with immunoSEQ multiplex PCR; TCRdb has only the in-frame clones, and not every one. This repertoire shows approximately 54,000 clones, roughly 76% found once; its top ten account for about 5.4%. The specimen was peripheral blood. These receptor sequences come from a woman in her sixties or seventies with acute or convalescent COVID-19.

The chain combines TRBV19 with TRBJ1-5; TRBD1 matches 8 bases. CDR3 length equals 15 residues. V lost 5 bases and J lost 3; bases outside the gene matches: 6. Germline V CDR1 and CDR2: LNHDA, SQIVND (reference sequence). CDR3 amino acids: CASSLTGGINQPQHF. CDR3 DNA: TGTGCCAGTAGTCTAACAGGGGGTATCAATCAGCCCCAGCATTTT.

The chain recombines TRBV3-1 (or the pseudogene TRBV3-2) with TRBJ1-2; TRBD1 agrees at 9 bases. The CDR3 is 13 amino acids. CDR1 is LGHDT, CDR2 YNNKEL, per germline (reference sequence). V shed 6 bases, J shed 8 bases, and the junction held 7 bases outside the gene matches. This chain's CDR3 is CASSEQGAYGYTF. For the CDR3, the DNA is TGTGCCAGCAGTGAACAGGGGGCATACGGCTACACCTTC.

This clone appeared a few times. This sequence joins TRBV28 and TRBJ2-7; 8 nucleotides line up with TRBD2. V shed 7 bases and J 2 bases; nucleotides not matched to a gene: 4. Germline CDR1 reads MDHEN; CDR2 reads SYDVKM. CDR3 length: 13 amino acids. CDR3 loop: CASTRGGPYEQYF. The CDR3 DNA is TGTGCCAGCACCCGCGGGGGGCCCTACGAGCAGTACTTC.

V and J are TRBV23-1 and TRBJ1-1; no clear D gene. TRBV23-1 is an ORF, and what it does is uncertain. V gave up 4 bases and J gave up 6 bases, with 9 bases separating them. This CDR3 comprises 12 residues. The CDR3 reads CASSPSVSEAFF. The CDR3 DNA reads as TGCGCCAGCAGTCCTTCGGTCTCTGAAGCTTTCTTT.

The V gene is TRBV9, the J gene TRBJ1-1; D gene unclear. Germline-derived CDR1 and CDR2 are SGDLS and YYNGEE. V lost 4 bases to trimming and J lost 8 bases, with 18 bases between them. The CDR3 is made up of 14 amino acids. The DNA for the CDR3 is TGTGCCAGCAGCCTCGACATGGGCGCAGGCGAAGCTTTCTTT. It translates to CASSLDMGAGEAFF.

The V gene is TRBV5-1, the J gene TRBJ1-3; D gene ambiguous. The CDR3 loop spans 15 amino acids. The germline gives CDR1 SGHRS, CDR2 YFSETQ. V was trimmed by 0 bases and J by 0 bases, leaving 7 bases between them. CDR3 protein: CASSLGRSSGNTIYF. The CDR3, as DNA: TGCGCCAGCAGCTTGGGTAGAAGCTCTGGAAACACCATATATTTT.

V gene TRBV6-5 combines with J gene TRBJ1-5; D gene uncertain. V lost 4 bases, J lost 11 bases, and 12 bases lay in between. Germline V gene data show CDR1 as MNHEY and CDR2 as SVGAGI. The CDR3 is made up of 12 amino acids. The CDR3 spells CASSSTIISQHF. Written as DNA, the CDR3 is TGTGCCAGCAGTTCCACAATCATATCCCAGCATTTT.

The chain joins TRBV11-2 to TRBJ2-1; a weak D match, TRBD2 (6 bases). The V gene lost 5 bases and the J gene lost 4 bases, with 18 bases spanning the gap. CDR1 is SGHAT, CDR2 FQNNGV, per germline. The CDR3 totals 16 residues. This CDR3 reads CASSQLAATNYNEQFF. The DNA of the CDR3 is TGTGCCAGCAGCCAGTTAGCGGCTACAAATTACAATGAGCAGTTCTTC.

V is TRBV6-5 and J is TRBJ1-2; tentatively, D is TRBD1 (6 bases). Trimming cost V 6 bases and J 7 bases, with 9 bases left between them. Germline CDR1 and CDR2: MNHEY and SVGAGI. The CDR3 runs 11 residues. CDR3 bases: TGTGCCAGCAGCCCAGGGGCTGGCTACACCTTC. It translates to CASSPGAGYTF.

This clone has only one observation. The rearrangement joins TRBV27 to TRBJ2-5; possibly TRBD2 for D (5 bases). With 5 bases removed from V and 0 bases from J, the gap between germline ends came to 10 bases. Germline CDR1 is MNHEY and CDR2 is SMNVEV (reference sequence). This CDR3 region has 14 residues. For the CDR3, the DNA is TGTGCCAGCAGTCCAGCGGAGTACCAAGAGACCCAGTACTTC. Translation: CASSPAEYQETQYF.

CDR3 loop: CATSDGHGNQPQHF. CDR3 nucleotide sequence: TGTGCCACCAGCGACGGACACGGCAATCAGCCCCAGCATTTT. The chain links TRBV24-1 to TRBJ1-5; maybe TRBD1 (5 bases). The germline V gene encodes CDR1 KGHDR and CDR2 SFDVKD. Trimming removed 7 bases at V and 2 bases at J, with 11 bases between. CDR3 size: 14 residues.

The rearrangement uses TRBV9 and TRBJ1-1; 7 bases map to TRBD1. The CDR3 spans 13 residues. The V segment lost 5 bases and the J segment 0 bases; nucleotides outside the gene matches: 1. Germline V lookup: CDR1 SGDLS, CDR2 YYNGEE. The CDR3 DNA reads TGTGCCAGCAGGAGGGGGCTGAACACTGAAGCTTTCTTT. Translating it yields CASRRGLNTEAFF. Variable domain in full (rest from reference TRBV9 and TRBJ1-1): DSGVTQTPKHLITATGQRVTLRCSPRSGDLSVYWYQQSLDQGLQFLIQYYNGEERAKGNILERFSAQQFPDLHSELNLSSLELGDSALYFCASRRGLNTEAFFGQGTRLTVV.

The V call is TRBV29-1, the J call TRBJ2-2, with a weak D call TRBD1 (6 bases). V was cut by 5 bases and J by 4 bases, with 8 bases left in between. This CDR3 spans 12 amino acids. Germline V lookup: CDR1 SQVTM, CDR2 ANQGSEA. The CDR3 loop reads CSVKQGTGELFF. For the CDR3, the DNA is TGCAGCGTTAAACAGGGCACCGGGGAGCTGTTTTTT.

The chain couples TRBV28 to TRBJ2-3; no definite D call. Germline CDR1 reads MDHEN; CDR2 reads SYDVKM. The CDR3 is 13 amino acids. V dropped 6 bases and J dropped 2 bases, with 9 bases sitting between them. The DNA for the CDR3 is TGTGCCAGCAGCCTCCCCCCCACAGATACGCAGTATTTT. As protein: CASSLPPTDTQYF. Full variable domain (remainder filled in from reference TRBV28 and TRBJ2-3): DVKVTQSSRYLVKRTGEKVFLECVQDMDHENMFWYRQDPGLGLRLIYFSYDVKMKEKGDIPEGYSVSREKKERFSLILESASTNQTSMYLCASSLPPTDTQYFGPGTRLTVL.

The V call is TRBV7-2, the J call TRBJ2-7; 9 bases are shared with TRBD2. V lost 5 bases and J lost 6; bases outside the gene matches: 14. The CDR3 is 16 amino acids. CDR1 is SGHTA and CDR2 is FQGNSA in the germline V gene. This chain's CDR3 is CASSLNHAGGAPEQYF. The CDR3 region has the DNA TGTGCCAGCAGCCTAAACCATGCGGGGGGGGCGCCCGAGCAGTACTTC.

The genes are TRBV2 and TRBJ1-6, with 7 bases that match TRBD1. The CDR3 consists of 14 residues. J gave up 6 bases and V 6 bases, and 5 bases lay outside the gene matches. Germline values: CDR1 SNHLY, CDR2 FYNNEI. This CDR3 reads CASSATGVNSPLHF. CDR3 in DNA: TGTGCCAGCAGCGCTACAGGGGTTAATTCACCCCTCCACTTT.

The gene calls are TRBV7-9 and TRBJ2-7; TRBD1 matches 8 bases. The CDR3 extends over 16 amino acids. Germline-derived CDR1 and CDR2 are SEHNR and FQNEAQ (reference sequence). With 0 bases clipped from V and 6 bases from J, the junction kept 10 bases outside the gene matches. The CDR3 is CASSLAERDRFREQYF. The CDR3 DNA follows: TGTGCCAGCAGCTTAGCCGAACGGGACAGGTTTCGCGAGCAGTACTTC.

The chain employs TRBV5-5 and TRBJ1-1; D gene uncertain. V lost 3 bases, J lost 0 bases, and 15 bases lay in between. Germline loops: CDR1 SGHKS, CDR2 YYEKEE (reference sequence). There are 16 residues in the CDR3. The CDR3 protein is CASSSEVVAMNTEAFF. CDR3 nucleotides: TGTGCCAGCAGCTCCGAGGTCGTTGCGATGAACACTGAAGCTTTCTTT.

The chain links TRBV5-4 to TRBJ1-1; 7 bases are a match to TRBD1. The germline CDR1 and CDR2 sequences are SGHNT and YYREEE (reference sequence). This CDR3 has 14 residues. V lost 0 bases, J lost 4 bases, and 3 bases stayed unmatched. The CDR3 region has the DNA TGTGCCAGCAGCTTGGAGGGACAGACCACTGAAGCTTTCTTT. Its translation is CASSLEGQTTEAFF. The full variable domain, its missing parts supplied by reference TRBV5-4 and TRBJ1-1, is ETGVTQSPTHLIKTRGQQVTLRCSSQSGHNTVSWYQQALGQGPQFIFQYYREEENGRGNFPPRFSGLQFPNYSSELNVNALELDDSALYLCASSLEGQTTEAFFGQGTRLTVV.

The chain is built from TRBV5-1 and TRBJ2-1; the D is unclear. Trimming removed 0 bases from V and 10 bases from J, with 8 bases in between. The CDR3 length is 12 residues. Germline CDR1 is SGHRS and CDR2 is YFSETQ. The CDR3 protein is CASSLGLEEQFF. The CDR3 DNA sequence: TGCGCCAGCAGCTTGGGGTTGGAGGAGCAGTTCTTC.

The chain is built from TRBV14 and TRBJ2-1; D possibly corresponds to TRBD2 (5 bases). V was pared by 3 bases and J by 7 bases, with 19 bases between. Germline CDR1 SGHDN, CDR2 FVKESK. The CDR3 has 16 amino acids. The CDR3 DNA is TGTGCCAGCAGCCAGTTCAATGGGCCCCCGGGGAATGAGCAGTTCTTC. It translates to CASSQFNGPPGNEQFF.

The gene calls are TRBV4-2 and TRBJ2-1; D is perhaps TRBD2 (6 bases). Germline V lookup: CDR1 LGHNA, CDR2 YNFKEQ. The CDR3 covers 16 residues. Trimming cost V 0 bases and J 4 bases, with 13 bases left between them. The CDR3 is CASSQDVMGGYNEQFF. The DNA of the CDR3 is TGTGCCAGCAGCCAAGACGTGATGGGGGGATACAATGAGCAGTTCTTC.

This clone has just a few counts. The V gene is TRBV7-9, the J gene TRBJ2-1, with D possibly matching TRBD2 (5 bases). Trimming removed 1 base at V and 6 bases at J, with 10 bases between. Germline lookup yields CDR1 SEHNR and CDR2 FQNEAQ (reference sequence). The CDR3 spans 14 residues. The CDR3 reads CASSLVASPNEQFF. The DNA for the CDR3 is TGTGCCAGCAGCTTAGTTGCTAGCCCCAATGAGCAGTTCTTC.

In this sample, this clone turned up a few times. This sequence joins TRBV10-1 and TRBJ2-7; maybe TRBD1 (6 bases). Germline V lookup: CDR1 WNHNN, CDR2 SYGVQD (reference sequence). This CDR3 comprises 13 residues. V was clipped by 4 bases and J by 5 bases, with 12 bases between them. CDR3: CASSGDNRDEQYF. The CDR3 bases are TGCGCCAGCAGTGGGGACAACCGGGACGAGCAGTACTTC.

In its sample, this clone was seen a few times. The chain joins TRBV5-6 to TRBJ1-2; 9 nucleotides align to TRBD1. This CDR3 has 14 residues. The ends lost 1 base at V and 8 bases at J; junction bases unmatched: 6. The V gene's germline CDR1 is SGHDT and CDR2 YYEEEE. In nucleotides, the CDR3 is TGTGCCAGCAGCTTGCAGGACAGGGGTGTAGGCTACACCTTC. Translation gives CASSLQDRGVGYTF. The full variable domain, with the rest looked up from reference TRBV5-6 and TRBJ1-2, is DAGVTQSPTHLIKTRGQQVTLRCSPKSGHDTVSWYQQALGQGPQFIFQYYEEEERQRGNFPDRFSGHQFPNYSSELNVNALLLGDSALYLCASSLQDRGVGYTFGSGTRLTVV.

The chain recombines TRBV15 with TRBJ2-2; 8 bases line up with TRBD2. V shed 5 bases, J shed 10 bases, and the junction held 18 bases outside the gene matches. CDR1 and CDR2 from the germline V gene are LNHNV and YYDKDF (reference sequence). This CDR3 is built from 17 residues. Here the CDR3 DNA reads TGTGCCACCAGCGGAGGACTAGCATGGGGGAGGGGTGAGGAGCTGTTTTTT. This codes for CATSGGLAWGRGEELFF.

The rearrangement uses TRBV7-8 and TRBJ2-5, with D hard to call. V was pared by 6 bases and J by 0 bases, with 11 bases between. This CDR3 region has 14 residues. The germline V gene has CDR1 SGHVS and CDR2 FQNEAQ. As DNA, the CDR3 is TGTGCCAGCAGGCCGAGCTCGAACCAAGAGACCCAGTACTTC. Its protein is CASRPSSNQETQYF.

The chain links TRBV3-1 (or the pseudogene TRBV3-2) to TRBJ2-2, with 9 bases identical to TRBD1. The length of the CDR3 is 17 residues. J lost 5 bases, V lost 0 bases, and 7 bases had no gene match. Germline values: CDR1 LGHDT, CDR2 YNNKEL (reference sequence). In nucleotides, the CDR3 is TGTGCCAGCAGCCAAGACCTTGGGACAGGGCTAACCGGGGAGCTGTTTTTT. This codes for CASSQDLGTGLTGELFF.

CDR3 loop: CASSYLAGAPANIQYF. The CDR3, as DNA: TGTGCCAGCAGTTATCTCGCGGGGGCCCCTGCGAACATTCAGTACTTC. The V and J genes are TRBV6-6 and TRBJ2-4, with D tentatively TRBD2 (7 bases). Germline V gene lookup returns CDR1 MNHNY and CDR2 SVGAGI (reference sequence). The CDR3 extends over 16 amino acids. Deletions cut 3 bases from V and 7 bases from J, with 19 bases between.